This entry concerns a single T cell receptor (beta chain). When the RNA was reverse transcribed, random hexamers were used with an input of roughly 0.45 to 1 ug. One entry per CDR3 protein, called by TCRdb with MiXCR from the immunoSEQ multiplex PCR reads. The data hold 100,000 to 150,000 distinct CDR3 sequences, with around 95% observed a single time. These data belong to a study of CD8 T cells in Susac syndrome. The sequenced target, TCR beta, came from blood CD8+ and CD4+ T cells. Negative isolation was applied to CD8+ and CD4+ T cells, and FACS enrichment was applied to TEMRA cells. Trimming cost V 0 bases and J 6 bases, with 13 bases left between them. This CDR3 comprises 15 residues. Germline values: CDR1 MNHNY, CDR2 SVGAGI (reference sequence).

Sequenced sample: CD8+ T cells from PBMCs. The clonotype comes from a human donor with Susac syndrome. The genes are TRBV6-6 and TRBJ2-3, with a possible D match to TRBD2 (6 bases). The CDR3 is CASSYSPAAGDTQYF. The CDR3 bases are TGTGCCAGCAGTTACTCGCCGGCGGCGGGGGATACGCAGTATTTT.